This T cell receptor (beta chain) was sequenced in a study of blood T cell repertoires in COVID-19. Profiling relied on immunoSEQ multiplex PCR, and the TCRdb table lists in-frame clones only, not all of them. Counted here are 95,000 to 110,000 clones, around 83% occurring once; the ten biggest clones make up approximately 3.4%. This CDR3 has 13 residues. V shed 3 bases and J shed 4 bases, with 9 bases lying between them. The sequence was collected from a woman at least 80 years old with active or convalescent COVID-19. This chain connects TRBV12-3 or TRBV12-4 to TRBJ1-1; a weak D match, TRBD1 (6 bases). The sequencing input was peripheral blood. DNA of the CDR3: TGTGCCAGCAGTTTCCAGGGGACCACTGAAGCTTTCTTT. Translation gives CASSFQGTTEAFF.